This entry lists 2 T cell receptor beta chains sequenced from one sample in a study of cytomegalovirus exposure and HLA in healthy donors. Repertoires were generated with immunoSEQ multiplex PCR, while TCRdb's copy carries only in-frame clones and drops some. The sample has fewer than 300,000 clones; 70% to 90% are singletons. The source material was PBMCs. The source of these receptors is a woman aged 18-30 years in good health and CMV-seronegative.

This rearrangement joins TRBV11-2 to TRBJ2-7, with a weak D call TRBD1 (6 bases). The CDR3 is made up of 14 amino acids. Trimming took off 4 bases at V and 6 bases at J, with 16 bases between the two ends. Germline CDR1 and CDR2: SGHAT and FQNNGV. The CDR3 nucleotides read TGTGCCAGCAGCTCTAAAACAGGGACGGGCGAGCAGTACTTC. Protein product: CASSSKTGTGEQYF.

The J gene is TRBJ1-2, the V gene TRBV2, with 7 positions matching TRBD1. CDR3 length equals 18 residues. Germline assignment: CDR1 SNHLY and CDR2 FYNNEI. Unmatched junction bases numbered 17, after V lost 3 bases and J lost 4 bases. The CDR3 loop reads CASSEVVPGQDRFYGYTF. The DNA of the CDR3 is TGTGCCAGCAGTGAGGTCGTCCCCGGACAGGACCGATTCTATGGCTACACCTTC.